Listed here is a single TCR beta chain. At the DNA level, this CDR3 is encoded by other sequences in the same sample as well. Both 60 Vbeta primers and 13 Jbeta primers went into the PCR. Profiling relied on immunoSEQ multiplex PCR, and the TCRdb table lists in-frame clones only, not all of them. The sample data list over 100,000 clones. This record comes from a study of cytomegalovirus exposure and HLA in healthy donors. Across the study: A preliminary data release comprised about 85 million unique TCRs obtained from HLA-typed donors.

Germline values: CDR1 SGHAT, CDR2 FQNNGV. V shed 0 bases and J shed 3 bases, with 4 bases lying between them. The CDR3 sequence is 13 residues long. The sequencing input was PBMCs. This TCR derives from a man aged 18 to 30 in good health and CMV-seronegative. The chain carries TRBV11-2 and TRBJ2-3; no clear D gene. The CDR3 protein is CASSLDLTDTQYF. CDR3 nucleotide sequence: TGTGCCAGCAGCTTAGATCTGACAGATACGCAGTATTTT. Variable domain in full (rest from reference TRBV11-2 and TRBJ2-3): EAGVAQSPRYKIIEKRQSVAFWCNPISGHATLYWYQQILGQGPKLLIQFQNNGVVDDSQLPKDRFSAERLKGVDSTLKIQPAKLEDSAVYLCASSLDLTDTQYFGPGTRLTVL.